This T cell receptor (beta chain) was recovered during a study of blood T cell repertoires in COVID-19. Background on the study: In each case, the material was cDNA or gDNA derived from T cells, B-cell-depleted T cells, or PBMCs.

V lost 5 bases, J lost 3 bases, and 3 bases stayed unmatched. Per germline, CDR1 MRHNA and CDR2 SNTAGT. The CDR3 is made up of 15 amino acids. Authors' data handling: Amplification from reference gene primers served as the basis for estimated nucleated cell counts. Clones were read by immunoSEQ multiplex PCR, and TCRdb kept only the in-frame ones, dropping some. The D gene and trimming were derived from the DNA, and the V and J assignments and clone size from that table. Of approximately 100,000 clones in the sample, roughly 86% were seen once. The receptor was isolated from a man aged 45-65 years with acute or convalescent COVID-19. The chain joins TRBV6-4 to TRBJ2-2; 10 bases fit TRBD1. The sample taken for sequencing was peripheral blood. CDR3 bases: TGTGCCAGCAGTAAAGGACAGGGGGACACCGGGGAGCTGTTTTTT. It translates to CASSKGQGDTGELFF.